This T cell receptor beta chain is from a study of shared clonotypes between healthy human individuals. Looking at the study overall: Two women and three men aged 18 to 49 made up the donors. Study-wide points: Generation probabilities of non-shared clonotypes were lower (relative to those shared by all four donors). Measured sharing among donors was expected to vary with sequencing depth.

Among the donors, all were Caucasian adults who lived in Nashville, Tennessee. Comments on this clone: Its antigen remains unidentified.

Assay used: immunoSEQ multiplex PCR; TCRdb lists only in-frame clones, some missing. The sample carries 950,000 to 1,300,000 clones, approximately 76% recorded once. CDR3 length equals 14 residues. Per the germline V gene, CDR1 is MNHEY and CDR2 is SMNVEV (reference sequence). Trimming left V 6 bases short and J 0 bases short, with 11 bases between. This receptor was taken from a man aged 18 to 30 in good health. Sequences were obtained from memory CD4+ T cells sorted from blood. Subset of the sample: CD45RA-negative fraction. This chain uses TRBV27 with TRBJ1-2; D call uncertain. The chain's CDR3 is CASRRLSPNYGYTF. DNA of the CDR3: TGTGCCAGCAGGCGACTGAGTCCTAACTATGGCTACACCTTC.